The clone carrying this TCR beta chain was seen just once. As yet, its antigen is unknown. Profiling of TCR beta VDJ combinations and CDR3 sequences used genomic DNA as template. Via MiXCR, TCRdb re-called the reads, giving one row per CDR3 protein. This sample has some 16,000 distinct CDR3 sequences, with less than 45% found just once. This specimen comes from a study of CD8+CD57+ T cells in acquired aplastic anemia. General observations from the study: Patient CD8+CD57+ cells had less diversity than total CD4+ and CD8+ pools.

Patients who underwent sequencing had shown CD8+CD57+ cell expansion by flow cytometry. Receipt of therapy had not occurred in any patient by the time of blood sampling. V dropped 4 bases and J dropped 6; count of bases not matched to a gene: 12. The length of the CDR3 is 16 residues. CDR1 is SGDLS, CDR2 YYNGEE, per germline. The receptor's source is a human donor with aplastic anemia. Sequencing was performed on CD8+CD57+ T cells sorted from PBMCs. The subset is: bead-enriched CD8+CD57+ effector memory T cells from SAA patients. V gene TRBV9 combines with J gene TRBJ2-2, with 7 nucleotides matching TRBD2. Here the CDR3 DNA reads TGTGCCAGCAGCATCAGCGGGGACCTAGGGGCCGGGGAGCTGTTTTTT. It encodes CASSISGDLGAGELFF.